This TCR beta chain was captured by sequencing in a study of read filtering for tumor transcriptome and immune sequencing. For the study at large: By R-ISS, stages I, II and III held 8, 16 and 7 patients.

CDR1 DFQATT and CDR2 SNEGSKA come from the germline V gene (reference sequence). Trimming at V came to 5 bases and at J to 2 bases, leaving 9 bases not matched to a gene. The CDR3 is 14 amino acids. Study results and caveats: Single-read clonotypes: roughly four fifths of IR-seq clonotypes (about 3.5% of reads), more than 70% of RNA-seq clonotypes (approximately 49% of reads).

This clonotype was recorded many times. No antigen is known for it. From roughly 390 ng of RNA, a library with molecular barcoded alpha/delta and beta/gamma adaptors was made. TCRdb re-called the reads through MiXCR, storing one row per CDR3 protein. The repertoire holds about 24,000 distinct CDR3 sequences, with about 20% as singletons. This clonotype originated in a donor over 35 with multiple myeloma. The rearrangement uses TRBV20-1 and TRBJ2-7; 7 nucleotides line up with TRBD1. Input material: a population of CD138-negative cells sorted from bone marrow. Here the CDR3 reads CSARSGTEPYEQYF. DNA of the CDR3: TGCAGTGCTCGCTCCGGGACAGAACCCTACGAGCAGTACTTC.